This T cell receptor beta chain was obtained from a study of T cell changes during pregnancy in multiple sclerosis. CDR1 is MDHEN, CDR2 SYDVKM, per germline. V lost 4 bases, J lost 6 bases, and 7 bases lay in between. There are 12 residues in the CDR3. Clones were sequenced by immunoSEQ multiplex PCR, and TCRdb holds only the in-frame ones, with some missing. The sample shows tens of thousands of clones, 90% to 95% of them seen only once. This specimen consisted of peripheral blood, obtained after pregnancy. The origin of this receptor is a female donor with multiple sclerosis, enrolled in a pregnancy study. J is TRBJ1-5 and V is TRBV28; no clear D gene. CDR3 nucleotides: TGTGCCAGCAGTTGGCCTCCTCAGCCCCAGCATTTT. It translates to CASSWPPQPQHF.